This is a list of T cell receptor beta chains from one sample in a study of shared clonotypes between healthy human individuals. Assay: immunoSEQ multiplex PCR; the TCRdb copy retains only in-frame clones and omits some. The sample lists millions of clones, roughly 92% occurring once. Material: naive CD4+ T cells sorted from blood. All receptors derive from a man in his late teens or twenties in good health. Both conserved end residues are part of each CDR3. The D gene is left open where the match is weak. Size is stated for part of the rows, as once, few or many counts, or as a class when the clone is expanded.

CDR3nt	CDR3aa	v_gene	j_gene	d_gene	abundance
TGTGCCAGCAGCCCAGTGGGACAGGGGAAGGTCGAGCAGTACTTC	CASSPVGQGKVEQYF	TRBV27	TRBJ2-7	TRBD1	.
TGTGCCAGCACCGGGACAGGGCGGAATGAGCAGTTCTTC	CASTGTGRNEQFF	TRBV6-1	TRBJ2-1	TRBD1	.
TGTGCCAGCAGTGAAAACCCGGGACTAGCTAAGGACGAGCAGTACTTC	CASSENPGLAKDEQYF	TRBV6-1	TRBJ2-7	TRBD2	.
TGTGCCAGTAGGCTGTCGGGCAGGGGGCAGAACACTGAAGCTTTCTTT	CASRLSGRGQNTEAFF	TRBV19	TRBJ1-1	TRBD1	once
TGTGCCAGCAGCTCCGGGCAGTGGGTTGGAAACACCATATATTTT	CASSSGQWVGNTIYF	TRBV5-6	TRBJ1-3	.	.
TGCGCCAGCAGCGGGAGCTCCTACGAGCAGTACTTC	CASSGSSYEQYF	TRBV5-1	TRBJ2-7	.	few
TGTGCCAGCAGTTTTGACCGGGACAGGAAGACCTACGAGCAGTACTTC	CASSFDRDRKTYEQYF	TRBV2	TRBJ2-7	TRBD1	once
TGTGCCAGCAGTTACACGGGGATTGGTGGGACCCAGTACTTC	CASSYTGIGGTQYF	TRBV6-6	TRBJ2-5	.	.
TGTGCCAGCAGCTTCCGTGGGGAGCAGTACTTC	CASSFRGEQYF	TRBV11-2	TRBJ2-5	.	once
TGTGCCAGCAGCCGGACTAGCGGGAGGGCCAACTCCTACAATGAGCAGTTCTTC	CASSRTSGRANSYNEQFF	TRBV11-3	TRBJ2-1	TRBD2	once
TGTGCCAGCAGTGAAATGTCTGCGGGACAAGAGACCCAGTACTTC	CASSEMSAGQETQYF	TRBV25-1	TRBJ2-5	.	once
TGCGCCAGCAGCTTGGGCGGCTTCTGGGCCGAAGCGCTCAAAGGGGAGCTGTTTTTT	CASSLGGFWAEALKGELFF	TRBV5-1	TRBJ2-2	.	.
TGTGCCAGCAGTGCGTCAGGTGGAGGCTACACCTTC	CASSASGGGYTF	TRBV2	TRBJ1-2	.	.
TGTGCCAGCGTGTTGGGGGGCTGGGAGACCCAGTACTTC	CASVLGGWETQYF	TRBV6-1	TRBJ2-5	.	.
TGTGCCTGGAGTGCTGCCGGGAACACTGAAGCTTTCTTT	CAWSAAGNTEAFF	TRBV30	TRBJ1-1	.	few
TGTGCCAGCAGCTTAGGTGGGGTCAGGGACCAGCCCCAGCATTTT	CASSLGGVRDQPQHF	TRBV11-3	TRBJ1-5	.	once
TGTGCCAGCAGCTCCAATAGCGGGAATACCTACAATGAGCAGTTCTTC	CASSSNSGNTYNEQFF	TRBV7-2	TRBJ2-1	TRBD2	.
TGCAGTGCCCCGGGCGGGACGAACTACGAGCAGTACTTC	CSAPGGTNYEQYF	TRBV29-1	TRBJ2-7	.	.
TGTGCCAGCAGGGACGGACTAGCGGGAGGGCCCGTCAAAGAGCAGTACTTC	CASRDGLAGGPVKEQYF	TRBV2	TRBJ2-7	TRBD2	.
TGCACCAGCAGCCAGGGGGGGGTCGTCCCATTCGCAACTAATGAAAAACTGTTTTTT	CTSSQGGVVPFATNEKLFF	TRBV1	TRBJ1-4	.	.
TGTGCCAGCAGTTACTCGGGGCAGGGGAACACTGAAGCTTTCTTT	CASSYSGQGNTEAFF	TRBV6-5	TRBJ1-1	.	.
TGTGCCAGCAGCAACCGGGACAGGGATTACGAGCAGTACTTC	CASSNRDRDYEQYF	TRBV21-1	TRBJ2-7	.	.
TGCGCCAGCAGCACCCGCTACGATACGTCTGGGGCCAACGTCCTGACTTTC	CASSTRYDTSGANVLTF	TRBV4-3	TRBJ2-6	.	.
TGTGCCTGGAGGAGGGGGCTGAGCGGGGAGCTGTTTTTT	CAWRRGLSGELFF	TRBV30	TRBJ2-2	TRBD1	.
TGTGCCAGCAGTTACAGGGATTTTACCACTGAAGCTTTCTTT	CASSYRDFTTEAFF	TRBV28	TRBJ1-1	.	.
TGTGCTAGTGGTTTGAAGGAGACCCAGTACTTC	CASGLKETQYF	TRBV12-5	TRBJ2-5	.	.
TGCGCCAGCAGCTTTAGCCGGCGGGGGGCCTTTTCCTACGAGCAGTACTTC	CASSFSRRGAFSYEQYF	TRBV5-1	TRBJ2-7	TRBD2	once
TGCGCCAGCAGCTTGGCCGGGGGGAAGGAAGATACGCAGTATTTT	CASSLAGGKEDTQYF	TRBV5-1	TRBJ2-3	TRBD2	.
TGCGCCAGCAGCTTAACGGGAGGGCCGGGCGAGCAGTACTTC	CASSLTGGPGEQYF	TRBV5-1	TRBJ2-7	TRBD2	.
TGTGCCAGCAGTCGACGGGACGGCAATCAGCCCCAGCATTTT	CASSRRDGNQPQHF	TRBV28	TRBJ1-5	.	.
TGTGCCAGCAGTGAAGTGTCTAGCGGGGGCAGTTCCCGATCAGATACGCAGTATTTT	CASSEVSSGGSSRSDTQYF	TRBV2	TRBJ2-3	TRBD2	.
TGTGCCAGCAGTGGACCGAGGGGGCGAACTAATGAAAAACTGTTTTTT	CASSGPRGRTNEKLFF	TRBV2	TRBJ1-4	TRBD1	.
TGTGCCAGCAGCTTAGCCTCAGGGACGGCTTTCTTT	CASSLASGTAFF	TRBV7-2	TRBJ1-1	.	.
TGTGCCTGGAGCAAACGTAAATCTGGAAACACCATATATTTT	CAWSKRKSGNTIYF	TRBV30	TRBJ1-3	.	.
TGTGCCAGCAGCTTAGACAGATCCACAGATACGCAGTATTTT	CASSLDRSTDTQYF	TRBV11-3	TRBJ2-3	.	.
TGCGCCAGCAGCCCTCACATAGCCCAATATGGCTACACCTTC	CASSPHIAQYGYTF	TRBV4-3	TRBJ1-2	.	.
TGTGCTAGCAGCCCGGGAGGGGCAGGGGCCTACGAGCAGTACTTC	CASSPGGAGAYEQYF	TRBV7-7	TRBJ2-7	TRBD2	.
TGTGCCAGCAGTAGAACCGGGACAGGGTTGCACGAGCAGTACTTC	CASSRTGTGLHEQYF	TRBV6-1	TRBJ2-7	TRBD1	.
TGTGCCAGCAGCCTAAGCAGGGGGGCTGAAGCTTTCTTT	CASSLSRGAEAFF	TRBV7-3	TRBJ1-1	TRBD1	.
TGTGCCAGCAGTGAAGAAGGGGCCGCTAACTATGGCTACACCTTC	CASSEEGAANYGYTF	TRBV2	TRBJ1-2	.	.
TGTGCCAGCAGTCCTACTGCCGAGGGCAATTCACCCCTCCACTTT	CASSPTAEGNSPLHF	TRBV9	TRBJ1-6	.	.
TGTGCCAGCAGGGACACAGGGGGCGCCGGCTATGGCTACACCTTC	CASRDTGGAGYGYTF	TRBV6-5	TRBJ1-2	TRBD1	.
TGTGCCAGCAGCATACAGGTGAACACTGAAGCTTTCTTT	CASSIQVNTEAFF	TRBV11-3	TRBJ1-1	.	.
TGTGCCTGGAGTCCCGTGGGGCCCCAGTACTTC	CAWSPVGPQYF	TRBV30	TRBJ2-5	.	once
TGCGCCAGCAGTGGTCTAGCTGTTCGGCAGTTCTTC	CASSGLAVRQFF	TRBV10-2	TRBJ2-1	.	.
TGCGCCAGCAGCCAAGTACGGGGCCCAACCTATAATTCACCCCTCCACTTT	CASSQVRGPTYNSPLHF	TRBV4-1	TRBJ1-6	.	.